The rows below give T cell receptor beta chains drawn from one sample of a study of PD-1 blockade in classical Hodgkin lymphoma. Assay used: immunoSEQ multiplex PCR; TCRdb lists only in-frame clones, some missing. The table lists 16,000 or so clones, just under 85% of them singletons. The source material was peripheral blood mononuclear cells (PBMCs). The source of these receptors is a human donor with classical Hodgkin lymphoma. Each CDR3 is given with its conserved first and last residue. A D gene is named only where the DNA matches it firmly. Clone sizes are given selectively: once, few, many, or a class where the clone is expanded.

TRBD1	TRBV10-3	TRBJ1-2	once	TGTGCCATCAGTGAGGGGGTAGGGGGCAACTATGGCTACACCTTC	CAISEGVGGNYGYTF
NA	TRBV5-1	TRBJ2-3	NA	TGCGCCAGCAGCTTGGGGGGGACAGATACGCAGTATTTT	CASSLGGTDTQYF
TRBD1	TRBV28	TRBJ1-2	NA	TGTGCCAGCAGTCTGGACAGGCTCTTCTATGGCTACACCTTC	CASSLDRLFYGYTF
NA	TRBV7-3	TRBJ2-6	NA	TGTGCCAGCAGCTTTGGACAAACTGGGGCCAACGTCCTGACTTTC	CASSFGQTGANVLTF
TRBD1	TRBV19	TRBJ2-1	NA	TGTGCCAGTAAGGGGGCTGTCGAGCAGTTCTTC	CASKGAVEQFF
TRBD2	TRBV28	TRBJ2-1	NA	TGTGCCAGCAGTTTAGATATGGCGGGAGGGACTCAGGCCACCTACAATGAGCAGTTCTTC	CASSLDMAGGTQATYNEQFF
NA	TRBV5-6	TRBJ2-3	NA	TGTGCCAGCAGCTTGGGACAGAGTCGCACAGATACGCAGTATTTT	CASSLGQSRTDTQYF
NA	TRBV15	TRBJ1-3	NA	TGTGCCACCAGCAGAGCAGCGGAGGGAAACACCATATATTTT	CATSRAAEGNTIYF
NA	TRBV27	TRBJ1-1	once	TGTGCCAGCAGACTGGGAGGGTCCACTGAAGCTTTCTTT	CASRLGGSTEAFF
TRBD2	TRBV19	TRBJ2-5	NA	TGTGCCAGTAGTATCAGGGGACTAGCGGGTCCTGGGGAGACCCAGTACTTC	CASSIRGLAGPGETQYF
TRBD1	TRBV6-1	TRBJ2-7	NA	TGTGCCAGCAGTGAAGCGGACAGGGCCTACGAGCAGTACTTC	CASSEADRAYEQYF
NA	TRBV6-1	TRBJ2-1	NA	TGTGCCAGCAGTTGGGGGACTCTCTCCTACAATGAGCAGTTCTTC	CASSWGTLSYNEQFF
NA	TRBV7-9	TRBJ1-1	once	TGTGCCAGCAGCTTAGAACAGAGGGGCACTGAAGCTTTCTTT	CASSLEQRGTEAFF
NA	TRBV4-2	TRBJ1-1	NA	TGTGCCAGCAGCCAACAAGAAATGGGCAGGAACACTGAAGCTTTCTTT	CASSQQEMGRNTEAFF
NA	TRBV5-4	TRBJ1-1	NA	TGTGCCAGCAGGAAAAGCGGGGGTGAAGCTTTCTTT	CASRKSGGEAFF
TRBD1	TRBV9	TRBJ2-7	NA	TGTGCCAGCAGCGTAGACCCTCGGACAGGGGGGGAGCAGTACTTC	CASSVDPRTGGEQYF
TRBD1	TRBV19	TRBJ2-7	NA	TGTGCCAGTTCGGCCATGGGACAGACTTACTACGAGCAGTACTTC	CASSAMGQTYYEQYF
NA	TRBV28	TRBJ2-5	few	TGTGCCAGCAGTCTCCCGAGAGGAATAGGCGAAGAGACCCAGTACTTC	CASSLPRGIGEETQYF
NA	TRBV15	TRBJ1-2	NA	TGTGCCACCAGCAGAGAGGCAGGGTACGACTATGGCTACACCTTC	CATSREAGYDYGYTF
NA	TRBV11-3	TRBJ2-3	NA	TGTGCCAGCAGCCCAAGACAGGTTCTTGGCACAGATACGCAGTATTTT	CASSPRQVLGTDTQYF
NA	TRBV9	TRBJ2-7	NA	TGTGCCAGCAGCGGTGCCGGGAGCGAAGGGATCTACGAGCAGTACTTC	CASSGAGSEGIYEQYF
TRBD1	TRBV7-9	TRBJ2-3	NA	TGTGCCAGCAGCGAACGACAGGGGTTTGGAGCAGATACGCAGTATTTT	CASSERQGFGADTQYF
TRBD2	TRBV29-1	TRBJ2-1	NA	TGCAGCGCTCCGGTCGGTTTCCTAGCGGTCTACAATGAGCAGTTCTTC	CSAPVGFLAVYNEQFF
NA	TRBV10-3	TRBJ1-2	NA	TGTGCCATCCAGGGACGCAAATATGGCTACACCTTC	CAIQGRKYGYTF
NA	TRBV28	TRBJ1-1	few	TGTGCCAGCAGTTTGGGGATCGGGACCGCGAACACTGAAGCTTTCTTT	CASSLGIGTANTEAFF
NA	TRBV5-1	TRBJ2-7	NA	TGCGCCAGCAGCTTGGCCGAGCACTACGAGCAGTACTTC	CASSLAEHYEQYF
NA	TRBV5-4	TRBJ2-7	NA	TGTGCCAGCAGCTTGGCTAGGGGGTACGAGCAGTACTTC	CASSLARGYEQYF
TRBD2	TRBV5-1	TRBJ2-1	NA	TGCGCCAGCAGCTCCGGGACTAGCGGGAGCGATGAGCAGTTCTTC	CASSSGTSGSDEQFF
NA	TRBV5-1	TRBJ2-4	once	TGCGCCAGCAGCGGAGGGGCCAAAAACATTCAGTACTTC	CASSGGAKNIQYF
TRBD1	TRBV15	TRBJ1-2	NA	TGTGCCACCAGCAGCACGAGGACAGGGATATATGGCTACACCTTC	CATSSTRTGIYGYTF
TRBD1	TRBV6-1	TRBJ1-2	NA	TGTGCCAGCGAAACAGGGGGCCATAACTATGGCTACACCTTC	CASETGGHNYGYTF
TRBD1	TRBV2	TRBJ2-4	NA	TGTGCCAGCAGTGACCCGGGACAGGGTTGGGGTTTAGCCAAAAACATTCAGTACTTC	CASSDPGQGWGLAKNIQYF
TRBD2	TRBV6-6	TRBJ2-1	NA	TGTGCCAGCAGCGGGGGACTAGCGGGAGTCAATGAGCAGTTCTTC	CASSGGLAGVNEQFF
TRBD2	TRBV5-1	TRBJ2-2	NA	TGCGCCAGTCACTCAAGCGGGGATACCGGGGAGCTGTTTTTT	CASHSSGDTGELFF
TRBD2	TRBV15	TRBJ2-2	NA	TGTGCCACCAGCAGAGATAGGCTAGCGGGAGGGACCGGGGAGCTGTTTTTT	CATSRDRLAGGTGELFF
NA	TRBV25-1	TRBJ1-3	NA	TGTGCCAGCAGTGAAAGCGGGGGCTCTGGAAACACCATATATTTT	CASSESGGSGNTIYF
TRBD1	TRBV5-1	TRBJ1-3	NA	TGCGCCAGCAGCCAGACAGGGACTGGAAACACCATATATTTT	CASSQTGTGNTIYF
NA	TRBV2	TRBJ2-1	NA	TGTGCCAGCGTAGCCAATGAGCAGTTCTTC	CASVANEQFF
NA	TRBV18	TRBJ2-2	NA	TGTGCCAGCTCACCAATCAGCACCGGGGAGCTGTTTTTT	CASSPISTGELFF
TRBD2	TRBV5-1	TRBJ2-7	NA	TGCGCCAGCAGCTTAGATAGCGGGAGTTGGTACGAGCAGTACTTC	CASSLDSGSWYEQYF
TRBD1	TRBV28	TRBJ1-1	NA	TGTGCCAGCAGCCGGACAGGGTTTAACACTGAAGCTTTCTTT	CASSRTGFNTEAFF
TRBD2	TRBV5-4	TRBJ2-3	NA	TGTGCCAGCTCCCCGGGAGGGCCCTCTAGGGATACGCAGTATTTT	CASSPGGPSRDTQYF
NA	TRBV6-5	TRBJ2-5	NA	TGTGCCAGCAGTTATCGGCACAGGGTCGGGGAGACCCAGTACTTC	CASSYRHRVGETQYF
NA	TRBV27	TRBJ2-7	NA	TGTGCCAGCAGACTAACCCCCCCAGGGGAGCAGTACTTC	CASRLTPPGEQYF
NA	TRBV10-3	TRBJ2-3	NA	TGTGCCATCAGTGAGTCGATGGGGCTAAGCACAGATACGCAGTATTTT	CAISESMGLSTDTQYF
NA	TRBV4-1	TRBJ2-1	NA	TGCGCCAGCAGCCAACTTGGGATAGCGGCATACAATGAGCAGTTCTTC	CASSQLGIAAYNEQFF
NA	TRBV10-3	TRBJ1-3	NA	TGTGCCATCAGTGAGGGGGCGTCTGGAAACACCATATATTTT	CAISEGASGNTIYF
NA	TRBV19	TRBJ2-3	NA	TGTGCCAGTAGTAGACAGTTTCGTGTCACAGATACGCAGTATTTT	CASSRQFRVTDTQYF